The rows below give T cell receptor beta chains drawn from one sample of a study of shared clonotypes between healthy human individuals. Repertoires were generated with immunoSEQ multiplex PCR, while TCRdb's copy carries only in-frame clones and drops some. The sample has approximately 1,500,000 clones, 98% seen once. The sequenced sample was naive CD4+ T cells sorted from blood. All receptors derive from a man in his thirties or forties in good health. Each CDR3 is given with its conserved first and last residue. The D gene is left open where the match is weak. Clone sizes are given selectively: once, few, many, or a class where the clone is expanded.

D	J	V	length	size	DNA	CDR3
-	TRBJ1-2	TRBV15	13	-	TGTGCCACCAGCAGAGAGAGATTTTCTGGCTACACCTTC	CATSRERFSGYTF
TRBD2	TRBJ2-1	TRBV27	20	few	TGTGCCAGCAGTTTTCATTGGGGTGCTAGCGGGGGGTTTCCGGACAATGAGCAGTTCTTC	CASSFHWGASGGFPDNEQFF
TRBD2	TRBJ2-3	TRBV19	12	-	TGTGCCAGTAGTCCAATAGCGGGCTCGTTGGATTTT	CASSPIAGSLDF
-	TRBJ1-1	TRBV2	15	-	TGTGCCAGCAGTGAGTCGCAGGGTATGAACACTGAAGCTTTCTTT	CASSESQGMNTEAFF
-	TRBJ2-2	TRBV5-1	14	-	TGCGCCAGCAGCTTGGACTCCCCCACCGGGGAGCTGTTTTTT	CASSLDSPTGELFF
-	TRBJ2-5	TRBV5-1	13	-	TGCGCCAGCAGCCCGGACGGACAAGAGACCCAGTACTTC	CASSPDGQETQYF
-	TRBJ1-5	TRBV4-1	19	-	TGCGCCAGCAGCCAAGATACTTATCGTCTTGGGGACCGTAATCAGCCCCAGCATTTT	CASSQDTYRLGDRNQPQHF
-	TRBJ2-7	TRBV7-2	13	-	TGTGCCAGCAGCTTAGGGAGGGACTACGAGCAGTACTTC	CASSLGRDYEQYF
-	TRBJ2-7	TRBV28	12	-	TGTGCCAGCAGTCCGGACGTCTACGAGCAGTACTTC	CASSPDVYEQYF
-	TRBJ1-4	TRBV7-6	15	-	TGTGCCAGCTCACCACGGACACGGGGAGATGAAAAACTGTTTTTT	CASSPRTRGDEKLFF
TRBD2	TRBJ2-7	TRBV19	21	-	TGTGCCAGTAGCCTAAGACACCGGCCGGGACTAGCGGGAGGGAGCTCCTACGAGCAGTACTTC	CASSLRHRPGLAGGSSYEQYF
-	TRBJ2-3	TRBV4-1	18	-	TGCGCCAGCAGCCAAGATTCAACCGGGGACTCTAGCACAGATACGCAGTATTTT	CASSQDSTGDSSTDTQYF
-	TRBJ2-4	TRBV28	14	-	TGTGCCAGCAGCGAGGGAGGGGGAAGGAACATTCAGTACTTC	CASSEGGGRNIQYF
TRBD2	TRBJ2-1	TRBV7-6	16	-	TGTGCCAGCAGCTTAGCAGTTAGCGGGAGTTACAATGAGCAGTTCTTC	CASSLAVSGSYNEQFF
-	TRBJ2-7	TRBV6-5	14	-	TGTGCCAGCATGTTATACCGGGGCTCCTACGAGCAGTACTTC	CASMLYRGSYEQYF
-	TRBJ2-6	TRBV11-2	14	-	TGTGCCAGCAGCCCGATCGTTGGGGCCAACGTCCTGACTTTC	CASSPIVGANVLTF
-	TRBJ2-5	TRBV5-4	13	-	TGTGCCAGCAGCGGCGCAGCACAAGAGACCCAGTACTTC	CASSGAAQETQYF
TRBD1	TRBJ1-1	TRBV6-5	15	-	TGTGCCAGCAGTTTCCCGGGACAGCCGAACACTGAAGCTTTCTTT	CASSFPGQPNTEAFF